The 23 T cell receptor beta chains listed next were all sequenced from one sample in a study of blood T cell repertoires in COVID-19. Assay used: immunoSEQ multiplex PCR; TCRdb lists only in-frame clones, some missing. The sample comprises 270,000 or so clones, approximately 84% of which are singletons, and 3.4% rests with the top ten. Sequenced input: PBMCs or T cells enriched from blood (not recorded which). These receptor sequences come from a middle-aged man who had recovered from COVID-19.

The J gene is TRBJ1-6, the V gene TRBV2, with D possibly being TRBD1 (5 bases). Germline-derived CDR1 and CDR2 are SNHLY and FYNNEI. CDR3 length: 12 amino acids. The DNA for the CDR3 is TGTGCAGGGGCCAAGGCTAATTCACCCCTCCACTTT. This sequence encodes CAGAKANSPLHF.

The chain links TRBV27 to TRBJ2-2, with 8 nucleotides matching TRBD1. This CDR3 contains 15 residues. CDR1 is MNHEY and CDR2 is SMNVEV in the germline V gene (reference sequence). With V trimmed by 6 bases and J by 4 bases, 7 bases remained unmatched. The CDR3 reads CASRDGTGITGELFF. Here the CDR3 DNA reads TGTGCCAGCAGAGACGGGACAGGTATCACCGGGGAGCTGTTTTTT.

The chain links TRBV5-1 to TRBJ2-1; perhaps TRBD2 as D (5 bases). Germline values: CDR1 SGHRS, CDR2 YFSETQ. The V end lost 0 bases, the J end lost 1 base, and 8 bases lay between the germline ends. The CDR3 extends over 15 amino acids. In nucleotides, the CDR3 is TGCGCCAGCAGCTTGGAAGGGAGATCCTACAATGAGCAGTTCTTC. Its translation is CASSLEGRSYNEQFF.

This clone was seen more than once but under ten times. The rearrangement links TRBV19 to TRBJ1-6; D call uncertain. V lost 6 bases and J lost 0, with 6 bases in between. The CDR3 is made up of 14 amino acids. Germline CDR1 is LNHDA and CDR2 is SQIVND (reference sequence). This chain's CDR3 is CASRASSYNSPLHF. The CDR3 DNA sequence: TGTGCCAGTAGGGCAAGCTCCTATAATTCACCCCTCCACTTT.

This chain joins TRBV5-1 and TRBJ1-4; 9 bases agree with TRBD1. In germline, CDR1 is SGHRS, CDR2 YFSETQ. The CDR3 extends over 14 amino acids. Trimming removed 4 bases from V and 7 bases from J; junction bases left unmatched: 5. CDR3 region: CASSQQGAGEKLFF. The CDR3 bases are TGCGCCAGCAGCCAACAGGGGGCCGGTGAAAAACTGTTTTTT.

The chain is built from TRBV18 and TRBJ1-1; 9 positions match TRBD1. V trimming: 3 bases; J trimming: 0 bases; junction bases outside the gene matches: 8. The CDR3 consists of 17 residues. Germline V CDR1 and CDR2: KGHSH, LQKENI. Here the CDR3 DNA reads TGTGCCAGCTCACCTTACCGGGACAGGGACTTGAACACTGAAGCTTTCTTT. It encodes CASSPYRDRDLNTEAFF.

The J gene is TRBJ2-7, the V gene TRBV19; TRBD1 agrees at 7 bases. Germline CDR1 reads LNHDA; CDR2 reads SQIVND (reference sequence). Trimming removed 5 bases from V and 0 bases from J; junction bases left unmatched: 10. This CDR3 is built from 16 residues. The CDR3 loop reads CASSSTRQGSSYEQYF. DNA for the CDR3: TGTGCCAGTAGTTCCACCCGACAGGGAAGCTCCTACGAGCAGTACTTC.

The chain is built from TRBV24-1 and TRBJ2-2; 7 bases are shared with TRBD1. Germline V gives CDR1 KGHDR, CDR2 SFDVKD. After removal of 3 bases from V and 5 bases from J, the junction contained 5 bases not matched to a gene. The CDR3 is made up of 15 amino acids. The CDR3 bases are TGTGCCACCAGTGATCGCGGACAGGTAACCGGGGAGCTGTTTTTT. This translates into CATSDRGQVTGELFF.

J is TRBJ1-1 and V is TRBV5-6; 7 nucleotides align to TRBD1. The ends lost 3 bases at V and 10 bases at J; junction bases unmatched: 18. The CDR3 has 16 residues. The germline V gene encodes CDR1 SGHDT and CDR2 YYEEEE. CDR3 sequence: CASSSRQGYLSLGAFF. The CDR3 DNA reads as TGTGCCAGCAGCTCGAGACAGGGATATCTCTCTCTCGGAGCTTTCTTT.

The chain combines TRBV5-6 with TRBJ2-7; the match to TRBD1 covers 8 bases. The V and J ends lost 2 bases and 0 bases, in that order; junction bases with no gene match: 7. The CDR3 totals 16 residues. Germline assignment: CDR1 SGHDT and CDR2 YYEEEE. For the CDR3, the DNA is TGTGCCAGCAGCTTCGGGGACAGGTCTACCTCCTACGAGCAGTACTTC. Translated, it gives CASSFGDRSTSYEQYF. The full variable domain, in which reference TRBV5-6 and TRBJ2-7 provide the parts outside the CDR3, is DAGVTQSPTHLIKTRGQQVTLRCSPKSGHDTVSWYQQALGQGPQFIFQYYEEEERQRGNFPDRFSGHQFPNYSSELNVNALLLGDSALYLCASSFGDRSTSYEQYFGPGTRLTVT.

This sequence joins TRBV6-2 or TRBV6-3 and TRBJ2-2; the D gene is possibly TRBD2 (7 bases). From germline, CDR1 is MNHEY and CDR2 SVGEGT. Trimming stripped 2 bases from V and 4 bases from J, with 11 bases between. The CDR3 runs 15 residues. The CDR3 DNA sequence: TGTGCCAGCAGTTACCTAGGGGGGGGCACCGGGGAGCTGTTTTTT. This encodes CASSYLGGGTGELFF.

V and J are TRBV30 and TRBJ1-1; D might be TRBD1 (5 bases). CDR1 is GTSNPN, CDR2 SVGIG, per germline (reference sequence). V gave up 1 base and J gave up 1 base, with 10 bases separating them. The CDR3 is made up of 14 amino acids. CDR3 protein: CAWSGVRGNTEAFF. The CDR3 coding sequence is TGTGCCTGGAGTGGAGTAAGGGGGAACACTGAAGCTTTCTTT.

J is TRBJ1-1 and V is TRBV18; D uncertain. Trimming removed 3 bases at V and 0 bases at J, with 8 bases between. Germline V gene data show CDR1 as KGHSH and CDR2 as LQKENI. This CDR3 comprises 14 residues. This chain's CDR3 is CASSPEPMNTEAFF. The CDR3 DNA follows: TGTGCCAGCTCACCCGAGCCCATGAACACTGAAGCTTTCTTT.

CDR3 DNA: TGTGCCAGCTCACCGGGCAGGGTGACCGGGGAGCTGTTTTTT. This sequence encodes CASSPGRVTGELFF. The chain couples TRBV18 to TRBJ2-2; tentative D call: TRBD1 (5 bases). The CDR3 length is 14 residues. The germline CDR1 and CDR2 sequences are KGHSH and LQKENI. V lost 3 bases and J 5 bases, leaving 10 bases between the germline ends. The full variable domain, in which reference TRBV18 and TRBJ2-2 provide the parts outside the CDR3, is NAGVMQNPRHLVRRRGQEARLRCSPMKGHSHVYWYRQLPEEGLKFMVYLQKENIIDESGMPKERFSAEFPKEGPSILRIQQVVRGDSAAYFCASSPGRVTGELFFGEGSRLTVL.

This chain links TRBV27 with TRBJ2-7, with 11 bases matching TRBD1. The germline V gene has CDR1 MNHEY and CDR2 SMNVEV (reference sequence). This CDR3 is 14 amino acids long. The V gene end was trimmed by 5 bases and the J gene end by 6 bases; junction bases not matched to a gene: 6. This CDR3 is CASSRGQGAPEQYF. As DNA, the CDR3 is TGTGCCAGCAGTCGCGGACAGGGGGCGCCCGAGCAGTACTTC.

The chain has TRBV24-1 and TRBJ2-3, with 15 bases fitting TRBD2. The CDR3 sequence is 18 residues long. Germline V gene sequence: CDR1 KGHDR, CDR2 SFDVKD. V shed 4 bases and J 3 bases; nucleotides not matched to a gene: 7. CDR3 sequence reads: CATSDPRTSGGATDTQYF. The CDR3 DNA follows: TGTGCCACCAGTGACCCCCGGACTAGCGGGGGGGCTACAGATACGCAGTATTTT.

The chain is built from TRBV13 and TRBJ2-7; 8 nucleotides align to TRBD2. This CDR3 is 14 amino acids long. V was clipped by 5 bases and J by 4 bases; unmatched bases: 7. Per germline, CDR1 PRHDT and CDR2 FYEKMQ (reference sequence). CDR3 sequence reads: CASSQGGGLYEQYF. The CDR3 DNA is TGTGCCAGCAGCCAAGGCGGGGGGCTATACGAGCAGTACTTC.

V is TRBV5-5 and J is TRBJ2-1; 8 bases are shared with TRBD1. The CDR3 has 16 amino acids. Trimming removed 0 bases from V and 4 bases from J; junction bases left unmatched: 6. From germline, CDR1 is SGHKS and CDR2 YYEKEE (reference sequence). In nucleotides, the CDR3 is TGTGCCAGCAGCTTGGCAGGGGGCAGGGAATACAATGAGCAGTTCTTC. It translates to CASSLAGGREYNEQFF.

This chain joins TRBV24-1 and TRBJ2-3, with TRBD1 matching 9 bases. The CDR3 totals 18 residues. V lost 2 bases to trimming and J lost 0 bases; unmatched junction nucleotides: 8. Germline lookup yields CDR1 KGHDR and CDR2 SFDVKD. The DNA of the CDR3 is TGTGCCACCAGTGATTCTAAATGGACAGGGGATAGCACAGATACGCAGTATTTT. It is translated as CATSDSKWTGDSTDTQYF.

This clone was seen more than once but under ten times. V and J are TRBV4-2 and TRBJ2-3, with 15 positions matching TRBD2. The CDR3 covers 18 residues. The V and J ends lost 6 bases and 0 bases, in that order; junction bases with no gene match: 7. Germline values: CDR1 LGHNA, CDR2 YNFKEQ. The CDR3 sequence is CASRRSGLAGGSTDTQYF. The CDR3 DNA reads TGTGCCAGCAGACGCTCGGGACTAGCGGGGGGAAGCACAGATACGCAGTATTTT.

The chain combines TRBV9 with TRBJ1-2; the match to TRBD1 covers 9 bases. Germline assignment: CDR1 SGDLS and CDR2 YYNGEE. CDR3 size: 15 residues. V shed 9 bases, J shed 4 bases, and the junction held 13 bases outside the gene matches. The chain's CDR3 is CATVGQGRLGYGYTF. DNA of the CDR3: TGTGCCACCGTGGGACAGGGAAGATTGGGCTATGGCTACACCTTC.

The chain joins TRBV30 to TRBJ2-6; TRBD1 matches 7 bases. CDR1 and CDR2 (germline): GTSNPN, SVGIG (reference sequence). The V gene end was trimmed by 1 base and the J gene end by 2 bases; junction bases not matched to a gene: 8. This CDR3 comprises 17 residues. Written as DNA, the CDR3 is TGTGCCTGGAGTGCTTCACGAGGGGGCGCTGGGGCCAACGTCCTGACTTTC. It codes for CAWSASRGGAGANVLTF.

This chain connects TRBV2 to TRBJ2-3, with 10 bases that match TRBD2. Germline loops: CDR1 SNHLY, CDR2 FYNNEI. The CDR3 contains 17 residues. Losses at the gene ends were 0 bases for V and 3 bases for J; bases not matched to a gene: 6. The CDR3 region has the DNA TGTGCCAGCAGTGAAGCCAAACTTAGCGGGGGGACAGATACGCAGTATTTT. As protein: CASSEAKLSGGTDTQYF.